Each of the 29 T cell receptor beta chains below was sequenced from the same sample in a study of blood T cells in healthy people across ages. A second PCR, run for roughly 7 to 12 cycles, used a sample-barcoded 5' primer plus a J-beta primer mix. One entry per CDR3 protein, called by TCRdb with MiXCR from the 5' RACE reads. Among around 1.5 million distinct CDR3 sequences listed, around 59% were seen once. Sequenced: blood. Receptor source: a man between 18 and 29 years old in good health.

This sequence joins TRBV28 and TRBJ2-5; 7 bases match TRBD1. Looked up from germline, CDR1 is MDHEN and CDR2 is SYDVKM. The CDR3 is made up of 17 amino acids. Germline trimming cut 3 bases from V and 0 bases from J; bases unmatched to any gene: 10. CDR3 bases: TGTGCCAGCAGTTTCGTCGACAGGGTTGGGTACCAAGAGACCCAGTACTTC. It specifies CASSFVDRVGYQETQYF.

This chain joins TRBV20-1 and TRBJ2-1, with TRBD1 identical over 7 bases. J was trimmed by 6 bases and V by 3 bases; bases with no gene match: 8. Germline loops: CDR1 DFQATT, CDR2 SNEGSKA (reference sequence). This CDR3 comprises 14 residues. This CDR3 is CSASRLTGRNEQFF. CDR3 nucleotide sequence: TGCAGTGCTAGCCGATTGACAGGGCGCAATGAGCAGTTCTTC.

The chain links TRBV2 to TRBJ2-7; no reliable D call. From germline, CDR1 is SNHLY and CDR2 FYNNEI. The CDR3 covers 12 residues. The V end was cut by 6 bases, the J end by 5 bases, with 11 bases between. The CDR3 region has the DNA TGTGCCAGCAGAGGCGAGGTGGACGAGCAGTACTTC. Protein: CASRGEVDEQYF.

The chain joins TRBV12-3 or TRBV12-4 to TRBJ1-3; TRBD1 is a possible D gene (5 bases). The CDR3 is made up of 14 amino acids. Deletions cut 3 bases from V and 1 base from J, with 7 bases between. The CDR3 is CASSFAGSGNTIYF. For the CDR3, the DNA is TGTGCCAGCAGTTTTGCAGGGTCTGGAAACACCATATATTTT.

This chain connects TRBV4-3 to TRBJ1-6; possibly TRBD1 for D (5 bases). The V and J ends lost 11 bases and 8 bases respectively, with 19 bases between them. CDR1 and CDR2 (germline): LGHNA, YSLEER. The CDR3 contains 14 residues. CDR3 nucleotide sequence: TGCGCCTCCAACAGTCCAGGGTGGGATTCACCCCTCCACTTT. Translated: CASNSPGWDSPLHF.

V gene TRBV5-1 combines with J gene TRBJ2-7; either TRBD1 or TRBD2 may fit D (5 bases each). Deletions cut 4 bases from V and 0 bases from J, with 11 bases between. Germline assignment: CDR1 SGHRS and CDR2 YFSETQ. The CDR3 is 14 amino acids. CDR3 bases: TGCGCCAGCAGCAGGGACGGCCTCTCCTACGAGCAGTACTTC. Translation: CASSRDGLSYEQYF. The full variable domain, with the rest looked up from reference TRBV5-1 and TRBJ2-7, is KAGVTQTPRYLIKTRGQQVTLSCSPISGHRSVSWYQQTPGQGLQFLFEYFSETQRNKGNFPGRFSGRQFSNSRSEMNVSTLELGDSALYLCASSRDGLSYEQYFGPGTRLTVT.

V is TRBV3-1 and J is TRBJ1-4; D gene uncertain. Deletions cut 4 bases from V and 7 bases from J, with 10 bases between. Germline V lookup: CDR1 LGHDT, CDR2 YNNKEL (reference sequence). The CDR3 is made up of 13 amino acids. The CDR3 nucleotides are TGTGCCAGCAGCCGGACGGCGGGTGAAAAACTGTTTTTT. Its translation: CASSRTAGEKLFF.

The rearrangement links TRBV15 to TRBJ2-1; D possibly corresponds to TRBD2 (6 bases). The CDR3 has 14 amino acids. The germline V and J ends were trimmed by 1 base and 3 bases, with 7 bases remaining between them. Per the germline V gene, CDR1 is LNHNV and CDR2 is YYDKDF (reference sequence). The CDR3 loop reads CATSRGGDYNEQFF. In nucleotides, the CDR3 is TGTGCCACCAGCAGAGGCGGGGACTACAATGAGCAGTTCTTC. Drawing the rest from reference TRBV15 and TRBJ2-1, the complete variable domain is DAMVIQNPRYQVTQFGKPVTLSCSQTLNHNVMYWYQQKSSQAPKLLFHYYDKDFNNEADTPDNFQSRRPNTSFCFLDIRSPGLGDTAMYLCATSRGGDYNEQFFGPGTRLTVL.

This chain connects TRBV10-2 to TRBJ2-7; TRBD2 matches 8 bases. Germline trimming cut 6 bases from V and 4 bases from J; bases unmatched to any gene: 8. The CDR3 totals 14 residues. Germline V gene sequence: CDR1 WSHSY, CDR2 SAAADI. CDR3 sequence reads: CASRAGRGEYEQYF. The CDR3 nucleotides read TGCGCCAGCAGGGCCGGGCGGGGGGAATACGAGCAGTACTTC.

This clonotype appeared a few times. With a much larger clone just one base away, this may be a read error. This chain links TRBV7-2 with TRBJ2-3, with D perhaps TRBD2 (6 bases). V was trimmed by 1 base and J by 1 base, leaving 9 bases between them. The V gene's germline CDR1 is SGHTA and CDR2 FQGNSA. CDR3 length: 15 amino acids. CDR3 coding DNA: TGTGCCAGCAGCTTAGGGCCTAGCGGCACAGATACGCAGTATTTT. It codes for CASSLGPSGTDTQYF.

This sequence joins TRBV7-9 and TRBJ2-1; 7 bases fit TRBD2. Germline V gives CDR1 SEHNR, CDR2 FQNEAQ (reference sequence). V gave up 4 bases and J gave up 5 bases; unmatched junction bases: 11. The CDR3 is 16 residues long. As DNA, the CDR3 is TGTGCCAGCAGCTCCTATCCCGGGACTACCGACAATGAGCAGTTCTTC. It specifies CASSSYPGTTDNEQFF. Drawing the rest from reference TRBV7-9 and TRBJ2-1, the complete variable domain is DTGVSQNPRHKITKRGQNVTFRCDPISEHNRLYWYRQTLGQGPEFLTYFQNEAQLEKSRLLSDRFSAERPKGSFSTLEIQRTEQGDSAMYLCASSSYPGTTDNEQFFGPGTRLTVL.

The V gene is TRBV6-2 or TRBV6-3, the J gene TRBJ2-1; 10 bases are a match to TRBD2. The CDR3 has 14 residues. Germline V CDR1 and CDR2: MNHEY, SVGEGT. Trimming removed 7 bases from V and 10 bases from J; junction bases left unmatched: 10. CDR3 sequence: CASTPPLAGAEQFF. CDR3 in DNA: TGTGCCAGCACTCCTCCTCTAGCGGGGGCCGAGCAGTTCTTC.

This sequence joins TRBV6-4 and TRBJ1-2, with D possibly being TRBD1 (5 bases). Germline V gives CDR1 MRHNA, CDR2 SNTAGT. V dropped 6 bases and J dropped 3 bases, with 14 bases sitting between them. CDR3 length equals 14 residues. CDR3 protein: CASRRGAGDYGYTF. CDR3 nucleotide sequence: TGTGCCAGCAGGAGGGGCGCCGGGGACTATGGCTACACCTTC.

The chain has TRBV25-1 and TRBJ2-4; D is perhaps TRBD2 (5 bases). The tail of the sequence fits TRBJ2-7 better, so the J call may be wrong. The CDR3 has 15 residues. Per germline, CDR1 MGHDK and CDR2 SYGVNS. The DNA of the CDR3 is TGTGCCAGCAGTGAATCGGGGTTAAGCTCCTACGAGCAGTACTTC. Translating it yields CASSESGLSSYEQYF.

The chain has TRBV20-1 and TRBJ2-1; 8 positions agree with TRBD2. There are 10 residues in the CDR3. Germline CDR1 is DFQATT and CDR2 is SNEGSKA (reference sequence). V was clipped by 5 bases and J by 13 bases; unmatched bases: 4. The CDR3 protein is CSAGRGVQFF. CDR3 sequence (DNA): TGCAGTGCTGGGCGGGGGGTACAGTTCTTC.

The chain carries TRBV24-1 and TRBJ1-1; a possible D gene is TRBD1 (5 bases). The V end was cut by 3 bases, the J end by 4 bases, with 11 bases between. CDR1 and CDR2 (germline): KGHDR, SFDVKD. This CDR3 comprises 14 residues. The CDR3: CATSDRDGPTEAFF. CDR3 nucleotide sequence: TGTGCCACCAGTGATCGGGACGGACCCACTGAAGCTTTCTTT.

This chain links TRBV29-1 with TRBJ1-6; no clear D. The V gene's germline CDR1 is SQVTM and CDR2 ANQGSEA. The CDR3 is 14 residues long. The ends were cut back, 3 bases at V and 6 bases at J, with 12 bases in the middle. The chain's CDR3 is CSVDPRAFNSPLHF. As DNA, the CDR3 is TGCAGCGTTGATCCAAGAGCGTTTAATTCACCCCTCCACTTT.

This chain links TRBV5-1 with TRBJ2-1, with TRBD1 identical over 7 bases. The V gene end was trimmed by 4 bases and the J gene end by 0 bases; junction bases not matched to a gene: 4. The CDR3 extends over 15 amino acids. The germline gives CDR1 SGHRS, CDR2 YFSETQ. CDR3: CASSGGQSSYNEQFF. The DNA for the CDR3 is TGCGCCAGCAGCGGGGGACAGAGCTCCTACAATGAGCAGTTCTTC. The whole variable domain, filled in from reference TRBV5-1 and TRBJ2-1, reads KAGVTQTPRYLIKTRGQQVTLSCSPISGHRSVSWYQQTPGQGLQFLFEYFSETQRNKGNFPGRFSGRQFSNSRSEMNVSTLELGDSALYLCASSGGQSSYNEQFFGPGTRLTVL.

This clonotype was found a few times. This chain joins TRBV6-5 and TRBJ2-5; D possibly matches TRBD1 or TRBD2 (6 bases each). Germline lookup yields CDR1 MNHEY and CDR2 SVGAGI. Trimming took 2 bases from V and 5 from J, leaving 9 bases between them. CDR3 length equals 13 residues. The CDR3 DNA is TGTGCCAGCAGTTACGGGGGGCGCGAGACCCAGTACTTC. This translates into CASSYGGRETQYF.

In this sample, this clonotype turned up once. This sequence joins TRBV7-2 and TRBJ2-2; weak D call: TRBD2 (5 bases). V gave up 4 bases and J gave up 4 bases, with 16 bases separating them. Per the germline V gene, CDR1 is SGHTA and CDR2 is FQGNSA. The CDR3 totals 16 residues. The CDR3 is CASSSTLTGVTGELFF. Here the CDR3 DNA reads TGTGCCAGCAGCTCTACACTCACCGGGGTCACCGGGGAGCTGTTTTTT.

The chain recombines TRBV4-1 with TRBJ2-1; 12 bases agree with TRBD2. V dropped 3 bases and J dropped 1; count of bases not matched to a gene: 10. CDR1 and CDR2 (germline): MGHRA, YSYEKL. The CDR3 spans 19 residues. CDR3 protein: CASSHKTSGSVGSYNEQFF. The CDR3 nucleotides read TGCGCCAGCAGCCATAAGACTAGCGGGAGCGTGGGGTCCTACAATGAGCAGTTCTTC.

This sequence joins TRBV10-3 and TRBJ2-4, with 8 bases that match TRBD2. The J segment lost 13 bases and the V segment lost 5 bases, leaving 19 bases of the junction unmatched. CDR3 size: 16 residues. Germline CDR1 and CDR2: ENHRY and SYGVKD. The chain's CDR3 is CAISTPGLVLKYEQYF. The CDR3 DNA follows: TGTGCCATCAGTACCCCGGGACTAGTCTTGAAGTATGAGCAGTACTTC.

The CDR3 reads CATSRQDYNEQFF. CDR3 nucleotide sequence: TGTGCCACCAGCAGACAGGATTACAATGAGCAGTTCTTC. V gene TRBV15 combines with J gene TRBJ2-1, with no clear D. Trimming removed 2 bases at V and 4 bases at J, with 6 bases between. The length of the CDR3 is 13 residues. The germline CDR1 and CDR2 sequences are LNHNV and YYDKDF (reference sequence).

The V and J genes are TRBV25-1 and TRBJ2-1, with D uncertain. With 4 bases removed from V and 0 bases from J, the gap between germline ends came to 13 bases. The CDR3 runs to 16 residues. Per germline, CDR1 MGHDK and CDR2 SYGVNS. The CDR3 region has the DNA TGTGCCAGCAGTGGGGCTGGGCCAAGCTCCTACAATGAGCAGTTCTTC. Residues: CASSGAGPSSYNEQFF.

As for this clonotype: At one boundary the junction diverges from the germline segment, which might be a read error. This chain links TRBV29-1 with TRBJ2-1, with TRBD2 as a possible D gene (5 bases). The CDR3 runs 12 residues. In germline, CDR1 is SQVTM, CDR2 ANQGSEA. CDR3 bases: TGCAACACCAAGAGCGGATACAATGAGCAGTTCTTT. Translating it yields CNTKSGYNEQFF.

A word on this clonotype: An end of the junction does not agree with germline; a read error may underlie this. The chain carries TRBV25-1 and TRBJ2-7; D is unclear. Germline V lookup: CDR1 MGHDK, CDR2 SYGVNS. The CDR3 is 16 amino acids. The CDR3 reads CTSSYFGGRDSYEQYF. DNA for the CDR3: TGTACCAGCAGTTATTTCGGCGGCAGAGACTCCTACGAGCAGTACTTC.

J is TRBJ2-1 and V is TRBV10-3; 13 nucleotides match TRBD2. CDR1 is ENHRY and CDR2 is SYGVKD in the germline V gene. This CDR3 has 15 amino acids. Trimming took 2 bases from V and 8 from J; bases not matched to a gene: 3. The DNA for the CDR3 is TGTGCCATCAGTGAGGGACTAGCGGGAGTCGATGAGCAGTTCTTC. Protein: CAISEGLAGVDEQFF.

The rearrangement links TRBV12-3 or TRBV12-4 to TRBJ2-3; possibly TRBD1 for D (5 bases). Trimming removed 5 bases at V and 0 bases at J, with 12 bases between. This CDR3 spans 15 amino acids. In DNA form, the CDR3 reads TGTGCCAGCAGTCCCCGACAGACTAGCACAGATACGCAGTATTTT. Encoded protein: CASSPRQTSTDTQYF.

Turning to this clonotype: A much more abundant neighbour one base away suggests this may be a read error. The chain couples TRBV12-3 or TRBV12-4 to TRBJ2-1, with D hard to call. Trimming took off 3 bases at V and 0 bases at J, with 15 bases between the two ends. This CDR3 comprises 17 residues. The CDR3 spells CASSFILSENSYNEQFF. Written as DNA, the CDR3 is TGTGCCAGCAGTTTTATTTTGAGCGAGAACTCCTACAATGAGCAGTTCTTC.